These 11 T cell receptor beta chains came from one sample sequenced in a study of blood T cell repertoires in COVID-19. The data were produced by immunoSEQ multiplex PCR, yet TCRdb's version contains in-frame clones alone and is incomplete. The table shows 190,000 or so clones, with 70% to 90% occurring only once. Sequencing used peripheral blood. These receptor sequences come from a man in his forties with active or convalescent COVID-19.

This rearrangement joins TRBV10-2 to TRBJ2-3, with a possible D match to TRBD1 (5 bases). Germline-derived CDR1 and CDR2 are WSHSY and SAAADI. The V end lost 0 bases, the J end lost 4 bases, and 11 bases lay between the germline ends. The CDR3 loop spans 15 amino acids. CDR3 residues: CASSESTVGSDTQYF. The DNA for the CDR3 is TGCGCCAGCAGTGAGTCGACAGTCGGGTCAGATACGCAGTATTTT.

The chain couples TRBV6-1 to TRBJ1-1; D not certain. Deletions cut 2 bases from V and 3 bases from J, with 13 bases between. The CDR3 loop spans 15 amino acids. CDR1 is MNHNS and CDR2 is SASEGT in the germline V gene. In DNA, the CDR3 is TGTGCCAGCAGTGAAATTGACTTGGGTTACACTGAAGCTTTCTTT. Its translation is CASSEIDLGYTEAFF.

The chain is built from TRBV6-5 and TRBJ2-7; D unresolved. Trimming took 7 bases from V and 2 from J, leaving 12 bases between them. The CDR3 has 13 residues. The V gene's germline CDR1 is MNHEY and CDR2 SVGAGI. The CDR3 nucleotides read TGTGCCAGCATCACGACACGGCCCTACGAGCAGTACTTC. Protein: CASITTRPYEQYF.

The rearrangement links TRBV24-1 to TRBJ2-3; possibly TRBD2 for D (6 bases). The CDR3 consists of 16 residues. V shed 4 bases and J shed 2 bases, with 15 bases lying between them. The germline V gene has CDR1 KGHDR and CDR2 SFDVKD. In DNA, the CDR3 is TGTGCCACCAGTGACTCCCGGGAGTACGTCACAGATACGCAGTATTTT. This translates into CATSDSREYVTDTQYF.

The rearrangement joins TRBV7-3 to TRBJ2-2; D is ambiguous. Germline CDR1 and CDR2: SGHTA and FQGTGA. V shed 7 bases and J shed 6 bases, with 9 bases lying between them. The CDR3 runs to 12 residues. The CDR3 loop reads CASTEAPGELFF. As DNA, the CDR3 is TGTGCCAGCACCGAAGCCCCCGGGGAGCTGTTTTTT.

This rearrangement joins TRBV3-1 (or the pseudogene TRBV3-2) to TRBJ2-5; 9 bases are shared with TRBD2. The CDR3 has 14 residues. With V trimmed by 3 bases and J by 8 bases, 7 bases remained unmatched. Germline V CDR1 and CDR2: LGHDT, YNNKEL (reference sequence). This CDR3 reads CASSQASGVTTQYF. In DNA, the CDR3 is TGTGCCAGCAGCCAGGCTAGCGGGGTAACAACCCAGTACTTC.

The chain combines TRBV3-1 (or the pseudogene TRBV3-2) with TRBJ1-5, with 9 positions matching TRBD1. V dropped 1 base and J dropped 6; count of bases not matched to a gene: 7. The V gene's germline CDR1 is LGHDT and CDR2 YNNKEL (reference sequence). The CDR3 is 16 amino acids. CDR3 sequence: CASSQGGQGRGQPQHF. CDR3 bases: TGTGCCAGCAGCCAAGGCGGACAGGGGAGAGGTCAGCCCCAGCATTTT.

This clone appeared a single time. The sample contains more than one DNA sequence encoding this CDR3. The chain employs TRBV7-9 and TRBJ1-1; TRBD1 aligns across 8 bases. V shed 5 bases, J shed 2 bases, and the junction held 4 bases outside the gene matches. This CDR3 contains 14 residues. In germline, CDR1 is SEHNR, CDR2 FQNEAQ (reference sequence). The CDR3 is CASSTSGGNTEAFF. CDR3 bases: TGTGCCAGCAGCACATCAGGGGGCAACACTGAAGCTTTCTTT.

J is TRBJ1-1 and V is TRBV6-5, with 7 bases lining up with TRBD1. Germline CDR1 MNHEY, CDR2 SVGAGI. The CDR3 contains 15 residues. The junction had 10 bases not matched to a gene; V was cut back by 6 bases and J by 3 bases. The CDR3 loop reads CASSRKQGSHTEAFF. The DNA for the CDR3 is TGTGCCAGCAGCCGCAAACAGGGGTCGCACACTGAAGCTTTCTTT.

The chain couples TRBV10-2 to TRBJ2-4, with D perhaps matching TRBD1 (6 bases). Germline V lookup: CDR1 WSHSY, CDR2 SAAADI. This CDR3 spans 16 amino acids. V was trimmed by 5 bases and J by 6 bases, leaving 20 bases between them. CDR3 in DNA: TGCGCCAGCAGTCAGGGGTACCCGGCGGGCGGAAACATTCAGTACTTC. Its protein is CASSQGYPAGGNIQYF.

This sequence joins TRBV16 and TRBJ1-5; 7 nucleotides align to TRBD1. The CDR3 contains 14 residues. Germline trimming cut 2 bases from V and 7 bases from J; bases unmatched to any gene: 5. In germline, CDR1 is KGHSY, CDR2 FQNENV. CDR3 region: CASSQKQGIQPQHF. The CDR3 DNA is TGTGCCAGCAGCCAAAAACAGGGGATCCAGCCCCAGCATTTT.